This TCR beta chain was recovered during a study of identical twins. This clonotype was picked up a small number of times. TCRdb redid the calling of the 5' RACE reads with MiXCR, one entry per CDR3 protein. The sample yields around 100,000 distinct CDR3 sequences, 5.9% seen once. CDR1 is SGHNT and CDR2 is YENEEA in the germline V gene. V was clipped by 6 bases and J by 6 bases, with 21 bases between them. The CDR3 contains 16 residues. This TCR was sampled from a woman aged 45-60 years in good health. Sequencing used memory T cells sorted from blood. J is TRBJ2-1 and V is TRBV11-3; possible D gene TRBD1, 6 bases. CDR3 nucleotides: TGTGCCAGCAGTCTCCAGCTAGCAGGGGTCGGCAATGAGCAGTTCTTC. It yields the protein CASSLQLAGVGNEQFF.